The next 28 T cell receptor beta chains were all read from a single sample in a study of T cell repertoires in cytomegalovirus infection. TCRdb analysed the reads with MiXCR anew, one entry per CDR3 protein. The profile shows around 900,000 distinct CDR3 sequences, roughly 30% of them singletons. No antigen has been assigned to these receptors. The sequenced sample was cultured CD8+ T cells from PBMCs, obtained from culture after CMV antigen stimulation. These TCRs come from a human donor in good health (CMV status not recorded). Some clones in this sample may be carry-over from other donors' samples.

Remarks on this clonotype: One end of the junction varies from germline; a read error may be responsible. The CDR3 region has the DNA TGTGCCAGCACCTTACCAATCCCGGCGGGGCACGCCTACAATGAGCAGTTCTTC. Encoded protein: CASTLPIPAGHAYNEQFF. The V gene is TRBV7-4, the J gene TRBJ2-1; D might be TRBD2 (6 bases). In germline, CDR1 is SGHVT, CDR2 SQSDAQ. This CDR3 region has 18 residues.

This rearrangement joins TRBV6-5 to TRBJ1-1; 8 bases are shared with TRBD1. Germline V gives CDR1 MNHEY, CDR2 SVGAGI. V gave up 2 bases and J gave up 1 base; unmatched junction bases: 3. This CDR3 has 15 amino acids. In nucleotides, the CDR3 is TGTGCCAGCAGTTACCGGACAGGGACGAACACTGAAGCTTTCTTT. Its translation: CASSYRTGTNTEAFF.

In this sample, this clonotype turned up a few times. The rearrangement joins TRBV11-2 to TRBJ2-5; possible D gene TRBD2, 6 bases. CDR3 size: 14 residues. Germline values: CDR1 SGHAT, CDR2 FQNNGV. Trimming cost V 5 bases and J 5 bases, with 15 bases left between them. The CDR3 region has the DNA TGTGCCAGCAGCACTCTTGGGACTGGGGAGACCCAGTACTTC. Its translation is CASSTLGTGETQYF.

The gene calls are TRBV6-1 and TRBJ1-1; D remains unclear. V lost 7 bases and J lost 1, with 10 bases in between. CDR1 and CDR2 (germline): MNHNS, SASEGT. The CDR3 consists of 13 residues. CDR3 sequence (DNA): TGTGCCAGCATCTCCGGTGGGAACACTGAAGCTTTCTTT. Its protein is CASISGGNTEAFF.

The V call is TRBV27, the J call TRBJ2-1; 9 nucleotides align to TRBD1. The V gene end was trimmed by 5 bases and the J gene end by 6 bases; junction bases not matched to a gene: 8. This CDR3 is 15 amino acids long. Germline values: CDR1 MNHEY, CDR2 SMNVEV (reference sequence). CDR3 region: CASSRIGTGLNEQFF. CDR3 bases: TGTGCCAGCAGTCGAATAGGGACAGGGCTCAATGAGCAGTTCTTC.

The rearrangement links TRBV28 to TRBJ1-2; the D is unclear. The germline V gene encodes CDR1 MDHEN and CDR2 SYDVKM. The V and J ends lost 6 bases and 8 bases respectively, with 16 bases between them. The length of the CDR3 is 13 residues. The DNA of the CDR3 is TGTGCCAGCAGACCGATCCGGGGTGAGGGCTACACCTTC. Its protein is CASRPIRGEGYTF.

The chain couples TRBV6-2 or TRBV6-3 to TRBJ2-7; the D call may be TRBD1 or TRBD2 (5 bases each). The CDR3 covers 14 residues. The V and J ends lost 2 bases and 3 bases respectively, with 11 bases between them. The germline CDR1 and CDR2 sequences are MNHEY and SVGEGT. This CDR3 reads CASSYPGRGYEQYV. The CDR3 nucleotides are TGTGCCAGCAGTTACCCGGGACGGGGCTACGAGCAGTACGTC.

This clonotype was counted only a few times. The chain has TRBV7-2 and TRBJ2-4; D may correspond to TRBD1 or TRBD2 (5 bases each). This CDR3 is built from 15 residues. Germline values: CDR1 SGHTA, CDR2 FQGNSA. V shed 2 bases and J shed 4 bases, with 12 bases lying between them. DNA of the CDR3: TGTGCCAGCAGCTTAAACGGGGCCAGGAAAAACATTCAGTACTTC. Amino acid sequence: CASSLNGARKNIQYF.

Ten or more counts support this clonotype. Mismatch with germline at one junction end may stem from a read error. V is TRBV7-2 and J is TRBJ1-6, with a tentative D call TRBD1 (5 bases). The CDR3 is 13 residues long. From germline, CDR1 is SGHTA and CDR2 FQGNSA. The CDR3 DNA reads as TGTGCCAGCAGCTTAGCAGGGGCTTCAGCCCTCCACTTT. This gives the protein CASSLAGASALHF.

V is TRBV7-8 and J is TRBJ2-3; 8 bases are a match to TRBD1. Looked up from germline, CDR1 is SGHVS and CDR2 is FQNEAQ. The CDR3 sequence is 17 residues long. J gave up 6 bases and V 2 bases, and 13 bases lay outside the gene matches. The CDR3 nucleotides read TGTGCCAGCAGCTTAAGGAACAGGGGGAATTATGGCGATACGCAGTATTTT. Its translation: CASSLRNRGNYGDTQYF.

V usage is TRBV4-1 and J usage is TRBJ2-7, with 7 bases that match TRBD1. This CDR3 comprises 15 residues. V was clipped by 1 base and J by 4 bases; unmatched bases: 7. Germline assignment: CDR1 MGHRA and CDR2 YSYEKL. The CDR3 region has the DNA TGCGCCAGCAGCCAAGTCCCTTGGGACAGATACGAGCAGTACGTC. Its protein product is CASSQVPWDRYEQYV.

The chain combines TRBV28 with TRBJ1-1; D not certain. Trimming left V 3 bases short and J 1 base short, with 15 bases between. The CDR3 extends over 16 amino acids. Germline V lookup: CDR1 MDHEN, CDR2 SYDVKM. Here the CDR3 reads CASSLGVVGKNTEAFF. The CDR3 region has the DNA TGTGCCAGCAGTTTGGGCGTCGTTGGGAAGAACACTGAAGCTTTCTTT. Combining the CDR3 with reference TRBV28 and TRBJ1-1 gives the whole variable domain DVKVTQSSRYLVKRTGEKVFLECVQDMDHENMFWYRQDPGLGLRLIYFSYDVKMKEKGDIPEGYSVSREKKERFSLILESASTNQTSMYLCASSLGVVGKNTEAFFGQGTRLTVV.

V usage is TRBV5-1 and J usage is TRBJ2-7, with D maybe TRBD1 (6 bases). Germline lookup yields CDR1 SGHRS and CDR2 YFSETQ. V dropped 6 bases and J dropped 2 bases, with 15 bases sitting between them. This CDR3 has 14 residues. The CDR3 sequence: CASTDRDITYEQYF. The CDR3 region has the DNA TGCGCCAGCACGGACCGGGACATAACCTACGAGCAGTACTTC.

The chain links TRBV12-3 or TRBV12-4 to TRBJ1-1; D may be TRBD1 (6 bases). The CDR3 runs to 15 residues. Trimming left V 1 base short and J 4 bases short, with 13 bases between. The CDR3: CASSLDLDRGTEAFF. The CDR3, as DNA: TGTGCCAGCAGTTTAGACTTGGACAGAGGCACTGAAGCTTTCTTT.

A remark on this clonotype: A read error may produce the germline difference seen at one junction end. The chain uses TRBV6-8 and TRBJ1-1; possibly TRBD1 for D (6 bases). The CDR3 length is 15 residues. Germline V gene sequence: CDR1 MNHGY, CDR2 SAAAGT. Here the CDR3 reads CASSYLAGAATVAFF. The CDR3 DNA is TGTGCCAGCAGTTACTTGGCGGGGGCAGCGACTGTAGCTTTCTTT.

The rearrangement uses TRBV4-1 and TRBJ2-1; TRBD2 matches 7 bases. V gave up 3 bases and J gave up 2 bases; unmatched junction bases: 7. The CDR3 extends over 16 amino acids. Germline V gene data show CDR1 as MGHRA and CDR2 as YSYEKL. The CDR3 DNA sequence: TGCGCCAGCAGCCAGCAGAGCGGGGAGCCCTACAATGAGCAGTTCTTC. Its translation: CASSQQSGEPYNEQFF.

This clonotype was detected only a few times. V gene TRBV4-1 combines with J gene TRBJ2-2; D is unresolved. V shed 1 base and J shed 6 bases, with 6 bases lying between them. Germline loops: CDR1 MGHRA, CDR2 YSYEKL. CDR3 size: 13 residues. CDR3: CASSQVWPGELFF. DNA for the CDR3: TGCGCCAGCAGCCAAGTCTGGCCCGGGGAGCTGTTTTTT.

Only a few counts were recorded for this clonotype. The CDR3 nucleotides are TGTGCCAGCAGCTTAGGGGGGGCTCCCAATGAGCAGTTCTTC. Its protein is CASSLGGAPNEQFF. The chain recombines TRBV7-9 with TRBJ2-1, with D perhaps given as TRBD1 or TRBD2 (6 bases each). Germline CDR1 SEHNR, CDR2 FQNEAQ (reference sequence). V was shortened by 1 base and J by 6 bases, with 10 bases between the two germline ends. The CDR3 covers 14 residues.

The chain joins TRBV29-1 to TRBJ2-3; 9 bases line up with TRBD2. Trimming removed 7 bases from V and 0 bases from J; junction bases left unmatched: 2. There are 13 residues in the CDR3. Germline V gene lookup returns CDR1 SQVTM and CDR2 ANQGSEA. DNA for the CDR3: TGCAGCGAAACTAGCGGGAGCACAGATACGCAGTATTTT. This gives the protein CSETSGSTDTQYF.

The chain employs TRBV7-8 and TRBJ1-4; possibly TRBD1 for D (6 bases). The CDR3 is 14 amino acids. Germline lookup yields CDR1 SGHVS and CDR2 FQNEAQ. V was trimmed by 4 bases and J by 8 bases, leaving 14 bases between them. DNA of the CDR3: TGTGCCAGCAGCTCCCCTACAGGGTACGAAAAACTGTTTTTT. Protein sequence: CASSSPTGYEKLFF.

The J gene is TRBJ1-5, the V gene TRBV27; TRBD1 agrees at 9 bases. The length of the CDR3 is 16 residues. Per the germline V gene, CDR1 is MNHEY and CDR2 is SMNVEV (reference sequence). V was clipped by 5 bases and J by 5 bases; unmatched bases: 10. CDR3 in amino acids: CASSTGQGDLDQPQHF. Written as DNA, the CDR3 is TGTGCCAGCAGTACGGGACAGGGCGATTTGGATCAGCCCCAGCATTTT.

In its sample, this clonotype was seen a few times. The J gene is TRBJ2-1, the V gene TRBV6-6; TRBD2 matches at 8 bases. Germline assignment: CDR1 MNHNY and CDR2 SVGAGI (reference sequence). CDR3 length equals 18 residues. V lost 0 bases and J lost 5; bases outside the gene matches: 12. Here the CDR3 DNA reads TGTGCCAGCAGTTACTCGCCCGGGCGGGGGGCAAAGGACAATGAGCAGTTCTTC. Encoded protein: CASSYSPGRGAKDNEQFF.

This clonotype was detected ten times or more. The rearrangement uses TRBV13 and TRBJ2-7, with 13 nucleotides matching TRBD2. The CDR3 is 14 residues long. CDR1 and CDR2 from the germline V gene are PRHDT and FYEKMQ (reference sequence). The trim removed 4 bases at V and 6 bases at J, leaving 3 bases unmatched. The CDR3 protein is CASSWTSGGREQYF. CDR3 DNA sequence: TGTGCCAGCAGCTGGACTAGCGGGGGTCGCGAGCAGTACTTC. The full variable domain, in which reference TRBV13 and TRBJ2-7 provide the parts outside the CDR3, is AAGVIQSPRHLIKEKRETATLKCYPIPRHDTVYWYQQGPGQDPQFLISFYEKMQSDKGSIPDRFSAQQFSDYHSELNMSSLELGDSALYFCASSWTSGGREQYFGPGTRLTVT.

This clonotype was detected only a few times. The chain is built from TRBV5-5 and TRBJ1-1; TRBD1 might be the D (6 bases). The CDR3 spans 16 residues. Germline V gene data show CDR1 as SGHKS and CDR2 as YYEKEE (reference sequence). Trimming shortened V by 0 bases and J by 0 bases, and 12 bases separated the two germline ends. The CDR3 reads CASSLAQGRVNTEAFF. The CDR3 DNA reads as TGTGCCAGCAGCTTGGCGCAGGGGAGGGTGAACACTGAAGCTTTCTTT.

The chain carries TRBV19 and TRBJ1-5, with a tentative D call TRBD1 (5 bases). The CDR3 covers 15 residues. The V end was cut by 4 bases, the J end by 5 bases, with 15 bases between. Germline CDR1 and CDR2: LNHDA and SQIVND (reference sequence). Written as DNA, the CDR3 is TGTGCCAGTAGTACCCTTGGGACGTCGGATCAGCCCCAGCATTTT. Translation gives CASSTLGTSDQPQHF. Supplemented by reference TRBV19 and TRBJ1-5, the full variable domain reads DGGITQSPKYLFRKEGQNVTLSCEQNLNHDAMYWYRQDPGQGLRLIYYSQIVNDFQKGDIAEGYSVSREKKESFPLTVTSAQKNPTAFYLCASSTLGTSDQPQHFGDGTRLSIL.

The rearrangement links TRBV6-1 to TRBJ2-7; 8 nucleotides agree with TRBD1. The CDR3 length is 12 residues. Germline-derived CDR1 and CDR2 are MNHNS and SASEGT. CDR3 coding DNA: TGTGCGGAGGGACAGGATTCCTACGAGCAGTACGTC. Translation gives CAEGQDSYEQYV.

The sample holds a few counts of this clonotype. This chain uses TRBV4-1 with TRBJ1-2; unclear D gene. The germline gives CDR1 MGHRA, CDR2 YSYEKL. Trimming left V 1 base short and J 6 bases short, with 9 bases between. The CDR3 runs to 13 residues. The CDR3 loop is CASSQGGGNGYTF. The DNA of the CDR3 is TGCGCCAGCAGCCAAGGGGGTGGAAATGGCTACACCTTC.

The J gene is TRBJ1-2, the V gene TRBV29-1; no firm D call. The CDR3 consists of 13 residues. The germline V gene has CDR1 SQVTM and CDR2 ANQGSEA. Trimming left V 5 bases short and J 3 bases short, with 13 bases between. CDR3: CSVIVDRYYGYTF. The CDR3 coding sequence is TGCAGCGTTATCGTGGACCGCTACTATGGCTACACCTTC. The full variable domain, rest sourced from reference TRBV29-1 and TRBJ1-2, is SAVISQKPSRDICQRGTSLTIQCQVDSQVTMMFWYRQQPGQSLTLIATANQGSEATYESGFVIDKFPISRPNLTFSTLTVSNMSPEDSSIYLCSVIVDRYYGYTFGSGTRLTVV.